This T cell receptor (beta chain) appears in the sequencing data of a study of Graves' ophthalmopathy and Graves' hyperthyroidism. Points from the study as a whole: Researchers report that a 13-signature model separated ophthalmopathy from stable hyperthyroidism, posting about 90% sensitivity and 65% to 82% specificity.

This clonotype came up once. Its specificity is unknown. One end of the junction does not line up with germline, which may come from a read error. The TCR beta CDR3 regions underwent amplification from RNA transcripts. RT-PCR in the first round used HTBI primers; a second-round multiplex PCR followed. MiXCR, applied by TCRdb to the multiplex PCR reads, yields one record per CDR3 protein. The sample includes over a million distinct CDR3 sequences, less than 45% of them seen just once. Sequencing used peripheral blood or thyroid tissue (not recorded which). This sequence originates from an adult man with Graves' hyperthyroidism.

This CDR3 reads CASGKVRTYYGYTF. As DNA, the CDR3 is TGTGCCAGCGGCAAAGTCCGAACCTACTATGGCTACACCTTC. This rearrangement joins TRBV5-1 to TRBJ1-2; D remains ambiguous. The CDR3 contains 14 residues. Germline CDR1 SGHRS, CDR2 YFSETQ.